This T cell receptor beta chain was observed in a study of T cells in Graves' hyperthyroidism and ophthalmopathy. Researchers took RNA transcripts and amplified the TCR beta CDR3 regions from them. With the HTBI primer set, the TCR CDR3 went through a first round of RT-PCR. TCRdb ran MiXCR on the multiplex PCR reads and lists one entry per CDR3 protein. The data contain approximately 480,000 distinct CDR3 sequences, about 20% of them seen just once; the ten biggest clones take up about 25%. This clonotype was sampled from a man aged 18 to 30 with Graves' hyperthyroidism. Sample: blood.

CDR3 coding DNA: TGTGCCAGCAGCCGGTCGGGGCACTACGAGCAGTACTTC. The encoded protein is CASSRSGHYEQYF. This rearrangement joins TRBV12-3 or TRBV12-4 to TRBJ2-7; D tentatively reads TRBD1 or TRBD2 (5 bases each). The CDR3 spans 13 residues. The V gene lost 6 bases and the J gene lost 3 bases, with 12 bases spanning the gap.